The rows below give T cell receptor beta chains drawn from one sample of a study of human T cells and chemical hapten exposure. In TCRdb, the RACE reads were re-called with MiXCR into one record per CDR3 protein. The data contain more than 95,000 distinct CDR3 sequences, roughly 27% of them singletons. Sample: whole blood, taken in connection with sensitization to the hapten diphenylcyclopropenone (DPC). Receptors originate from a man aged 40-49 years with alopecia areata. Some clones in this sample may be carry-over from other donors' samples. The CDR3 runs from the conserved cysteine through the conserved F or W. The D gene is left open where the match is weak. Size is stated for part of the rows, as once, few or many counts, or as a class when the clone is expanded.

>TRBV12-3/TRBV12-4|-|-|TRBJ1-1
CASSFAGIMNTEAFF
TGTGCCAGCAGTTTCGCGGGGATCATGAACACTGAAGCTTTCTTT
>TRBV6-5|TRBD1|-|TRBJ2-3
CASSYNRGYTDTQYF
TGTGCCAGCAGTTACAACAGGGGATACACAGATACGCAGTATTTT
>TRBV12-3/TRBV12-4|-|-|TRBJ2-2
CASSLGVTGELFF
TGTGCCAGCAGTTTAGGTGTGACCGGGGAGCTGTTTTTT
>TRBV6-1|-|-|TRBJ1-5
CASSGTTNNQPQHF
TGTGCCAGCAGTGGGACAACTAACAATCAGCCCCAGCATTTT
>TRBV2|-|many|TRBJ1-1
CASSERGDLNTEAFF
TGTGCCAGCAGTGAGCGAGGAGACCTGAACACTGAAGCTTTCTTT
>TRBV6-1|-|few|TRBJ2-2
CASPALRDTGELFF
TGTGCCAGCCCTGCCTTAAGGGACACCGGGGAGCTGTTTTTT
>TRBV2|TRBD1|-|TRBJ1-6
CASSRQGSNSPLHF
TGTGCCAGCAGTAGACAGGGGAGCAATTCACCCCTCCACTTT
>TRBV28|TRBD2|-|TRBJ2-3
CASSLAAGGPRTDTQYF
TGTGCCAGCAGTTTAGCGGCGGGAGGGCCACGCACAGATACGCAGTATTTT
>TRBV29-1|-|-|TRBJ2-5
CSVEDLTDLRETQYF
TGCAGCGTTGAAGATCTTACAGACCTCCGGGAGACCCAGTACTTC
>TRBV10-2|TRBD2|few|TRBJ2-7
CASKSSGSYEQYF
TGCGCCAGCAAATCTAGCGGATCCTACGAGCAGTACTTC
>TRBV28|-|-|TRBJ2-3
CASSDGLPSTDTQYF
TGTGCCAGCAGTGATGGACTTCCTAGCACAGATACGCAGTATTTT
>TRBV4-1|-|-|TRBJ1-1
CASSQATSRKGRGTEAFF
TGCGCCAGCAGCCAAGCCACCTCCCGGAAGGGGCGCGGCACTGAAGCTTTCTTT
>TRBV18|-|few|TRBJ2-7
CASSPPPGYEQYF
TGTGCCAGCTCACCACCGCCGGGCTACGAGCAGTACTTC
>TRBV6-5|-|few|TRBJ2-5
CASSYGAQETQYF
TGTGCCAGCAGTTACGGGGCCCAAGAGACCCAGTACTTC
>TRBV11-2|-|-|TRBJ2-1
CASSPAGPSSYNEQFF
TGTGCCAGCAGCCCCGCTGGGCCATCGTCCTACAATGAGCAGTTCTTC
>TRBV12-3/TRBV12-4|TRBD1|few|TRBJ1-6
CASSPPRTGVSPLHF
TGTGCCAGCAGCCCCCCCCGGACAGGGGTATCACCCCTCCACTTT
>TRBV12-3/TRBV12-4|TRBD1|-|TRBJ2-1
CASSFRDRSEQFF
TGTGCCAGCAGTTTCCGGGACAGAAGTGAGCAGTTCTTC
>TRBV6-5|-|-|TRBJ2-5
CASWVFGSEETQYF
TGTGCCAGCTGGGTCTTCGGGAGCGAAGAGACCCAGTACTTC
>TRBV7-2|TRBD2|-|TRBJ2-2
CASSPSGTMNTGELFF
TGTGCCAGCAGCCCATCCGGGACTATGAACACCGGGGAGCTGTTTTTT
>TRBV20-1|TRBD2|few|TRBJ2-1
CSASLLAGGYNEQFF
TGCAGTGCTAGCCTACTAGCGGGAGGGTACAATGAGCAGTTCTTC
>TRBV10-3|TRBD2|-|TRBJ2-1
CAINGRASDEQFF
TGTGCCATCAACGGGAGGGCCAGCGATGAGCAGTTCTTC
>TRBV7-9|TRBD1|-|TRBJ1-4
CASSLARTGSNEKLFF
TGTGCCAGCAGCTTAGCCAGGACAGGTTCTAATGAAAAACTGTTTTTT
>TRBV6-5|-|-|TRBJ2-7
CASSPAGRYEQYF
TGTGCCAGCAGCCCCGCCGGGCGCTACGAGCAGTACTTC
>TRBV7-8|-|-|TRBJ2-3
CASSLGLPLTDTQYF
TGTGCCAGCAGCTTAGGACTTCCCCTCACAGATACGCAGTATTTT
>TRBV6-5|TRBD1|-|TRBJ2-7
CASSYSNRGSAEQYF
TGTGCCAGCAGTTACTCAAACAGGGGATCCGCCGAGCAGTACTTC
>TRBV28|-|-|TRBJ1-5
CASLRTGATQPQHF
TGTGCCAGCCTCCGGACGGGGGCTACTCAGCCCCAGCATTTT
>TRBV30|-|-|TRBJ2-7
CAWTPVGQGEQYF
TGTGCCTGGACCCCGGTGGGGCAGGGCGAGCAGTACTTC
>TRBV28|-|-|TRBJ2-3
CASSFSSVTDSSDTQYF
TGTGCCAGCAGTTTTTCTAGCGTTACAGATTCATCGGATACGCAGTATTTT
>TRBV6-2/TRBV6-3|TRBD1|-|TRBJ2-1
CASSYPLGQGVYEQFF
TGTGCCAGCAGTTACCCTTTGGGACAGGGAGTTTATGAGCAGTTCTTC
>TRBV28|-|-|TRBJ1-1
CASSFRVGRGPTEAFF
TGTGCCAGCAGTTTCAGGGTGGGCAGGGGTCCCACTGAAGCTTTCTTT
>TRBV28|-|-|TRBJ2-5
CASSPRQPKETQYF
TGTGCCAGCAGTCCACGACAGCCTAAAGAGACCCAGTACTTC
>TRBV10-2|-|few|TRBJ2-3
CASSDFGTTDTQYF
TGCGCCAGCAGTGATTTTGGGACTACAGATACGCAGTATTTT
>TRBV5-6|TRBD2|-|TRBJ2-5
CASSGGLAGARGQYF
TGTGCCAGCAGCGGTGGACTAGCGGGAGCCCGCGGCCAGTACTTC
>TRBV20-1|-|few|TRBJ2-2
CSARRPSGELFF
TGCAGTGCTAGGCGACCCTCCGGGGAGCTGTTTTTT
>TRBV6-1|-|-|TRBJ2-7
CASSAHRGPYEQYF
TGTGCCAGCAGTGCCCACCGTGGGCCCTACGAGCAGTACTTC
>TRBV14|-|few|TRBJ2-3
CASSQDPSPDTQYF
TGTGCCAGCAGCCAAGATCCCAGCCCAGATACGCAGTATTTT
>TRBV4-3|-|-|TRBJ2-7
CASSQAVTSSYEQYF
TGCGCCAGCAGCCAAGCCGTTACCAGCTCCTACGAGCAGTACTTC
>TRBV3-1|-|-|TRBJ2-5
CASSHYRSRGQETQYF
TGTGCCAGCAGCCACTACAGGAGCCGAGGGCAAGAGACCCAGTACTTC
>TRBV2|TRBD1|-|TRBJ2-7
CASRFDRVHEQYF
TGTGCCAGCAGATTCGACAGGGTCCACGAGCAGTACTTC
>TRBV7-2|TRBD2|few|TRBJ2-3
CASSLDGRWADTQYF
TGTGCCAGCAGCTTAGACGGGAGGTGGGCAGATACGCAGTATTTT
>TRBV6-5|TRBD2|-|TRBJ2-3
CASSYIAGEYTQYF
TGTGCCAGCAGTTATATAGCGGGGGAGTATACGCAGTATTTT
>TRBV15|-|-|TRBJ1-1
CATSTGQWNTEAFF
TGTGCCACCAGCACAGGACAGTGGAACACTGAAGCTTTCTTT
>TRBV18|-|few|TRBJ2-7
CASSPGDLYEQYF
TGTGCCAGCTCCCCCGGGGACCTCTACGAGCAGTACTTC
>TRBV20-1|-|-|TRBJ1-2
CSARDGSWQDHGYTF
TGCAGTGCTAGAGACGGTTCATGGCAGGACCATGGCTACACCTTC
>TRBV20-1|TRBD2|few|TRBJ2-1
CSASLLAGGPIAYNEQFF
TGCAGTGCTAGTCTACTAGCGGGAGGGCCAATAGCCTACAATGAGCAGTTCTTC
>TRBV28|-|-|TRBJ2-3
CASSLLLDQYF
TGTGCCAGCAGTTTATTGCTAGACCAGTATTTT
>TRBV7-9|-|-|TRBJ2-5
CASSLGGLVETQYF
TGTGCCAGCAGCTTAGGGGGGCTTGTGGAGACCCAGTACTTC